The source of this TCR beta chain is a study of identical twins. MiXCR, run by TCRdb on the 5' RACE reads, gives a single entry per CDR3 protein. The sample lists some 560,000 distinct CDR3 sequences; 9.6% were seen once. Trimming removed 4 bases at V and 3 bases at J, with 7 bases between. There are 12 residues in the CDR3. CDR1 and CDR2 from the germline V gene are MNHEY and SVGEGT. This clonotype was detected ten times or more. Separately, the same data were catalogued under a study of yellow fever vaccine responses in identical twins. Per that paper: Vaccine T cell responses of twins reportedly seemed partly convergent and partly personalized.

The chain combines TRBV6-2 or TRBV6-3 with TRBJ2-7, with D hard to call. Source material: PBMCs. The clonotype originates from a woman younger than 30 in good health. The DNA of the CDR3 is TGTGCCAGCAGTTCGGAGATCTACGAGCAGTACTTC. This encodes CASSSEIYEQYF.